Below are 11 T cell receptor beta chains sequenced from a single sample in a study of T cells after yellow fever vaccination. TCRdb ran MiXCR on the 5' RACE reads and lists one entry per CDR3 protein. This table has some 100,000 distinct CDR3 sequences, roughly 7.2% appearing once. The sequencing here drew on CD4+ T cells sorted from PBMCs, taken 35 to 50 days after the first yellow fever vaccination. These receptors all come from a man younger than 35 who received the YFV17D yellow fever vaccine.

Ten or more counts support this clonotype. The J gene is TRBJ2-1, the V gene TRBV3-1; TRBD1 matches 9 bases. Trimming cost V 6 bases and J 9 bases; bases outside gene matches: 9. Germline V gene lookup returns CDR1 LGHDT and CDR2 YNNKEL (reference sequence). The CDR3 has 14 amino acids. In DNA form, the CDR3 reads TGTGCCAGCAGTTCGGGACAGGGCCGGGCTGAGCAGTTCTTC. This gives the protein CASSSGQGRAEQFF.

This clonotype appeared many times. V gene TRBV5-1 combines with J gene TRBJ1-2; a possible D gene is TRBD1 (5 bases). Trimming shortened V by 4 bases and J by 4 bases, and 14 bases separated the two germline ends. The CDR3 is 14 amino acids. Germline V gene lookup returns CDR1 SGHRS and CDR2 YFSETQ. CDR3: CASSPEKGVYGYTF. The CDR3 nucleotides read TGCGCCAGCAGCCCCGAGAAAGGGGTCTATGGCTACACCTTC.

This clonotype appeared many times. CDR3 amino acids: CASSVLREGMNTEAFF. CDR3 DNA: TGTGCCAGCAGCGTTCTCAGGGAGGGGATGAACACTGAAGCTTTCTTT. The gene calls are TRBV7-9 and TRBJ1-1, with a tentative D call TRBD1 (5 bases). Germline V gives CDR1 SEHNR, CDR2 FQNEAQ (reference sequence). The CDR3 totals 16 residues. V lost 5 bases, J lost 0 bases, and 16 bases lay in between.

The sample holds many counts of this clonotype. This chain links TRBV4-1 with TRBJ1-4; D is perhaps TRBD1 (5 bases). CDR1 is MGHRA and CDR2 is YSYEKL in the germline V gene. V was pared by 3 bases and J by 4 bases, with 12 bases between. This CDR3 has 15 amino acids. The CDR3 sequence is CASSQRGTDNEKLFF. The CDR3 nucleotides are TGCGCCAGCAGCCAGCGCGGGACGGATAATGAAAAACTGTTTTTT.

Ten or more counts support this clonotype. V gene TRBV7-2 combines with J gene TRBJ2-2; D might be TRBD2 (6 bases). From germline, CDR1 is SGHTA and CDR2 FQGNSA. This CDR3 comprises 16 residues. The V end lost 2 bases, the J end lost 0 bases, and 10 bases lay between the germline ends. The CDR3 DNA reads as TGTGCCAGCAGCTTATTCCTAGCGTCGAACACCGGGGAGCTGTTTTTT. Its protein product is CASSLFLASNTGELFF.

This clonotype has ten or more counts. This sequence joins TRBV12-3 or TRBV12-4 and TRBJ1-2; D may be TRBD1 (6 bases). Trimming took off 3 bases at V and 4 bases at J, with 18 bases between the two ends. CDR3 size: 16 residues. The CDR3 reads CASSLGRGLLGYGYTF. In nucleotides, the CDR3 is TGTGCCAGCAGTTTGGGCAGGGGTCTACTTGGCTATGGCTACACCTTC.

This clonotype was observed many times. CDR3 in DNA: TGTGCCAGCAGCTTAATACCCGGGGAGCTGTTTTTT. It specifies CASSLIPGELFF. The V gene is TRBV7-2, the J gene TRBJ2-2; no clear D. The CDR3 loop spans 12 amino acids. Trimming stripped 2 bases from V and 6 bases from J, with 4 bases between. From germline, CDR1 is SGHTA and CDR2 FQGNSA.

This chain uses TRBV5-1 with TRBJ2-3; 9 bases are a match to TRBD1. CDR1 is SGHRS, CDR2 YFSETQ, per germline. This CDR3 has 15 amino acids. V gave up 1 base and J gave up 5 bases; unmatched junction bases: 5. CDR3 in amino acids: CASSLYRGRGDTQYF. The CDR3 coding sequence is TGCGCCAGCAGCTTGTACAGGGGGCGTGGAGATACGCAGTATTTT.

Ten or more counts support this clonotype. The genes are TRBV12-3 or TRBV12-4 and TRBJ2-7; D gene uncertain. The CDR3 covers 12 residues. The V end lost 2 bases, the J end lost 8 bases, and 10 bases lay between the germline ends. The CDR3 is CASSLYGPQQYF. For the CDR3, the DNA is TGTGCCAGCAGTTTATATGGGCCCCAGCAGTACTTC.

V is TRBV7-3 and J is TRBJ2-4; 8 bases map to TRBD1. V lost 4 bases, J lost 0 bases, and 17 bases stayed unmatched. The CDR3 runs 20 residues. CDR1 is SGHTA and CDR2 is FQGTGA in the germline V gene. The CDR3 DNA is TGTGCCAGCAGCTCAAGCCCCGGGACAGGTACAAGTCTAGCCAAAAACATTCAGTACTTC. Protein: CASSSSPGTGTSLAKNIQYF.

This clonotype was seen a few times. The chain recombines TRBV7-2 with TRBJ2-1; D is perhaps TRBD2 (5 bases). The germline CDR1 and CDR2 sequences are SGHTA and FQGNSA. The CDR3 extends over 12 amino acids. Between the trimmed V and J ends, which lost 5 bases and 9 bases, there was a span of 11 bases. The CDR3 DNA reads as TGTGCCAGCAGCCGACGGACTGGTGAGCAGTTCTTC. Translation gives CASSRRTGEQFF.